The 17 T cell receptor beta chains below come from one sample, sequenced in a study of T cell repertoires in cytomegalovirus infection. Their cognate antigens are unknown. TCRdb reprocessed the reads with MiXCR, giving one entry per CDR3 protein. This sample has hundreds of thousands of distinct CDR3 sequences; approximately 46% occur once, and the top ten carry around 45%. The source material was cultured PBMCs, sampled from culture after CMV antigen stimulation. The source is a human donor in good health (CMV status not recorded). Some clones in this sample may be carry-over from other donors' samples.

The J gene is TRBJ2-2, the V gene TRBV11-2; weak D call: TRBD1 (6 bases). Trimming removed 6 bases from V and 7 bases from J, with 15 bases in between. The CDR3 loop spans 14 amino acids. The germline V gene has CDR1 SGHAT and CDR2 FQNNGV. This CDR3 reads CASSSFRGLGELFF. DNA for the CDR3: TGTGCCAGCAGTTCCTTCAGGGGTCTCGGGGAGCTGTTTTTT.

This chain joins TRBV12-3 or TRBV12-4 and TRBJ1-4; D is undetermined. Trimming removed 4 bases from V and 5 bases from J, with 11 bases in between. The length of the CDR3 is 14 residues. The CDR3 DNA reads as TGTGCCAGCAGTTCTCCCGGCCTAAATGAAAAACTGTTTTTT. Translation gives CASSSPGLNEKLFF.

This clonotype has just a few counts. The rearrangement links TRBV7-2 to TRBJ1-1, with D tentatively TRBD1 (6 bases). V was clipped by 3 bases and J by 0 bases, with 8 bases between them. The V gene's germline CDR1 is SGHTA and CDR2 FQGNSA. The CDR3 is 14 amino acids. The CDR3 reads CASSFDRMNTEAFF. The CDR3, as DNA: TGTGCCAGCAGCTTCGACAGGATGAACACTGAAGCTTTCTTT.

This rearrangement joins TRBV12-3 or TRBV12-4 to TRBJ2-3; D not certain. V lost 4 bases, J lost 4 bases, and 9 bases lay in between. The CDR3 covers 13 residues. This chain's CDR3 is CASSSTSPDTQYF. The CDR3, as DNA: TGTGCCAGCAGTTCGACTTCTCCAGATACGCAGTATTTT.

V usage is TRBV6-5 and J usage is TRBJ1-1; D may be TRBD1 (6 bases). V was pared by 10 bases and J by 4 bases, with 19 bases between. CDR1 is MNHEY and CDR2 is SVGAGI in the germline V gene. The CDR3 runs 14 residues. CDR3: CATMAGTWGTEAFF. In DNA form, the CDR3 reads TGTGCCACCATGGCCGGGACATGGGGCACTGAAGCTTTCTTT.

This clonotype was seen only a few times. The rearrangement uses TRBV28 and TRBJ1-5; D possibly corresponds to TRBD1 (6 bases). The V end lost 8 bases, the J end lost 3 bases, and 11 bases lay between the germline ends. This CDR3 has 13 amino acids. From germline, CDR1 is MDHEN and CDR2 SYDVKM. The chain's CDR3 is CASSDRPNQPQHF. The CDR3 DNA is TGTGCCAGCTCAGACAGGCCCAATCAGCCCCAGCATTTT.

This clonotype appeared a few times. The chain carries TRBV7-2 and TRBJ2-1, with D hard to call. Germline-derived CDR1 and CDR2 are SGHTA and FQGNSA. The length of the CDR3 is 13 residues. V was clipped by 1 base and J by 8 bases, with 9 bases between them. CDR3 DNA sequence: TGTGCCAGCAGCTTAGGTGGTTGGGATGAGCAGTTCTTC. Protein product: CASSLGGWDEQFF.

The gene calls are TRBV7-2 and TRBJ2-5; D not resolved. Germline assignment: CDR1 SGHTA and CDR2 FQGNSA. There are 12 residues in the CDR3. With 3 bases removed from V and 3 bases from J, the gap between germline ends came to 5 bases. The CDR3 loop reads CASSFTKETQYF. CDR3 bases: TGTGCCAGCAGCTTCACAAAAGAGACCCAGTACTTC.

The chain combines TRBV7-6 with TRBJ1-2, with D tentatively TRBD1 (6 bases). V was pared by 0 bases and J by 6 bases, with 17 bases between. This CDR3 is built from 16 residues. In germline, CDR1 is SGHVS, CDR2 FNYEAQ. CDR3 coding DNA: TGTGCCAGCAGCTTAGCCCCAACAGGGCGGTCGGATGGCTACACCTTC. Translated: CASSLAPTGRSDGYTF. Drawing the rest from reference TRBV7-6 and TRBJ1-2, the complete variable domain is GAGVSQSPRYKVTKRGQDVALRCDPISGHVSLYWYRQALGQGPEFLTYFNYEAQQDKSGLPNDRFSAERPEGSISTLTIQRTEQRDSAMYRCASSLAPTGRSDGYTFGSGTRLTVV.

This clonotype appeared a few times. The J gene is TRBJ1-2, the V gene TRBV7-9; D not resolved. CDR1 is SEHNR and CDR2 is FQNEAQ in the germline V gene (reference sequence). The CDR3 is 14 residues long. Trimming took 1 base from V and 9 from J, leaving 15 bases between them. The CDR3 nucleotides are TGTGCCAGCAGCTTAGTAGGCAACAGCCGGCGCTACACCTTC. Encoded protein: CASSLVGNSRRYTF.

This clonotype has more than one count but fewer than ten. The chain links TRBV30 to TRBJ1-1; D gene uncertain. Germline V gene lookup returns CDR1 GTSNPN and CDR2 SVGIG (reference sequence). The CDR3 contains 12 residues. V lost 5 bases and J lost 8, with 15 bases in between. The CDR3 nucleotides read TGTGCCTGGGATCGACCGGCGAGGGAAGCTTTCTTT. Translating gives CAWDRPAREAFF.

There are a few counts of this clonotype. The V gene is TRBV7-9, the J gene TRBJ2-7; 8 bases map to TRBD2. J gave up 4 bases and V 8 bases, and 13 bases lay outside the gene matches. CDR1 is SEHNR and CDR2 is FQNEAQ in the germline V gene (reference sequence). The CDR3 contains 15 residues. The CDR3 reads CASALWDSGKYEQYF. CDR3 nucleotides: TGTGCCAGCGCCTTGTGGGATAGCGGGAAATACGAGCAGTACTTC.

The J gene is TRBJ2-1, the V gene TRBV4-1; 8 bases agree with TRBD2. The CDR3 consists of 16 residues. Per germline, CDR1 MGHRA and CDR2 YSYEKL. Unmatched junction bases numbered 8, after V lost 1 base and J lost 6 bases. DNA of the CDR3: TGCGCCAGCAGCCAAGTACTGGCGGGGGGCTCCAATGAGCAGTTCTTC. Amino acid sequence: CASSQVLAGGSNEQFF.

This chain connects TRBV7-9 to TRBJ1-4, with D perhaps matching TRBD1 (5 bases). The germline V gene encodes CDR1 SEHNR and CDR2 FQNEAQ (reference sequence). V was pared by 1 base and J by 4 bases, with 13 bases between. CDR3 length equals 16 residues. CDR3 region: CASSLVVDSLNEKLFF. CDR3 coding DNA: TGTGCCAGCAGCTTAGTAGTAGACAGCCTTAATGAAAAACTGTTTTTT.

The V and J genes are TRBV2 and TRBJ2-7; D might be TRBD2 (6 bases). V was shortened by 6 bases and J by 6 bases, with 18 bases between the two germline ends. The CDR3 covers 14 residues. The germline CDR1 and CDR2 sequences are SNHLY and FYNNEI. CDR3 sequence: CASRRDVLLGEQYF. The CDR3 DNA reads TGTGCCAGCAGGCGGGACGTCCTCTTGGGCGAGCAGTACTTC. The full variable domain, its missing parts supplied by reference TRBV2 and TRBJ2-7, is EPEVTQTPSHQVTQMGQEVILRCVPISNHLYFYWYRQILGQKVEFLVSFYNNEISEKSEIFDDQFSVERPDGSNFTLKIRSTKLEDSAMYFCASRRDVLLGEQYFGPGTRLTVT.

This chain joins TRBV7-2 and TRBJ2-7, with TRBD2 identical over 9 bases. The germline gives CDR1 SGHTA, CDR2 FQGNSA. V dropped 2 bases and J dropped 7; count of bases not matched to a gene: 12. The CDR3 totals 16 residues. The DNA of the CDR3 is TGTGCCAGCAGCTTAAGTGCAGTAGCGGGAGCTGGAGAGCAGTACTTC. It specifies CASSLSAVAGAGEQYF.

This rearrangement joins TRBV7-9 to TRBJ2-2; D might be TRBD2 (6 bases). Trimming took off 5 bases at V and 7 bases at J, with 20 bases between the two ends. CDR1 and CDR2 (germline): SEHNR, FQNEAQ (reference sequence). This CDR3 has 16 amino acids. For the CDR3, the DNA is TGTGCCAGCAGCGTGACTCCTAGGGAGGCCGTCGGGGAGCTGTTTTTT. Encoded protein: CASSVTPREAVGELFF.